What follows are 32 T cell receptor beta chains derived from one specimen sequenced in a study of blood T cells in healthy people across ages. The second PCR ran about 7 to 12 cycles with a sample-barcoded 5' primer and J-beta primers. TCRdb fed the 5' RACE reads into MiXCR, producing one record per CDR3 protein. Here the sample spans a few hundred thousand distinct CDR3 sequences, about 55% being singletons. Sequenced input: blood. These receptors were obtained from a man aged 60 to 69 in good health.

This chain joins TRBV11-1 and TRBJ2-7; 8 positions match TRBD1. J lost 2 bases, V lost 5 bases, and 5 bases had no gene match. Germline CDR1 reads SGHAT; CDR2 reads FQDESV (reference sequence). The length of the CDR3 is 14 residues. CDR3 amino acids: CASSPDRVAYEQYF. The DNA for the CDR3 is TGTGCCAGCAGCCCGGACAGGGTGGCCTACGAGCAGTACTTC.

The genes are TRBV6-5 and TRBJ2-1, with 7 bases fitting TRBD1. This CDR3 has 14 amino acids. V dropped 0 bases and J dropped 6; count of bases not matched to a gene: 2. Germline loops: CDR1 MNHEY, CDR2 SVGAGI. The CDR3 region is CASSYSGTVNEQFF. CDR3 DNA sequence: TGTGCCAGCAGTTACTCCGGGACAGTCAATGAGCAGTTCTTC.

This chain uses TRBV10-3 with TRBJ2-5; D unclear. Per germline, CDR1 ENHRY and CDR2 SYGVKD. The CDR3 runs to 12 residues. The V and J ends lost 9 bases and 4 bases respectively, with 12 bases between them. CDR3 sequence (DNA): TGTGCCATAAGTATGGATCGAGAGACCCAGTACTTC. Amino acids: CAISMDRETQYF.

The J gene is TRBJ2-3, the V gene TRBV4-2, with TRBD2 matching 7 bases. The germline V gene encodes CDR1 LGHNA and CDR2 YNFKEQ. The CDR3 loop spans 15 amino acids. Unmatched junction bases numbered 4, after V lost 0 bases and J lost 4 bases. The CDR3 protein is CASSQEGGGADTQYF. In DNA form, the CDR3 reads TGTGCCAGCAGCCAAGAGGGGGGGGGAGCAGATACGCAGTATTTT.

V is TRBV6-4 and J is TRBJ2-5; possible D gene TRBD2, 5 bases. Germline V CDR1 and CDR2: MRHNA, SNTAGT. The CDR3 has 13 amino acids. Trimming stripped 3 bases from V and 7 bases from J, with 12 bases between. In DNA, the CDR3 is TGTGCCAGCAGTGAATCCTTAGGAGGGACCCAGTACTTC. Translated: CASSESLGGTQYF.

On this clonotype: A read error may account for a junction end that differs from germline. The V and J genes are TRBV9 and TRBJ2-3, with D perhaps being TRBD1 or TRBD2 (6 bases each). This CDR3 spans 14 amino acids. Germline V gene data show CDR1 as SGDLS and CDR2 as YYNGEE. CDR3 coding DNA: TGTGCCAGCAGCGTCCCGGGGGACACAGGTACGCAGTATTTT. It encodes CASSVPGDTGTQYF. Based on the CDR3 plus reference TRBV9 and TRBJ2-3, the full variable domain is DSGVTQTPKHLITATGQRVTLRCSPRSGDLSVYWYQQSLDQGLQFLIQYYNGEERAKGNILERFSAQQFPDLHSELNLSSLELGDSALYFCASSVPGDTGTQYFGPGTRLTVL.

The chain joins TRBV20-1 to TRBJ2-3; D is possibly TRBD2 (6 bases). Trimming shortened V by 1 base and J by 2 bases, and 19 bases separated the two germline ends. Germline V lookup: CDR1 DFQATT, CDR2 SNEGSKA (reference sequence). This CDR3 comprises 17 residues. CDR3 protein: CSARGGSGTENTDTQYF. Here the CDR3 DNA reads TGCAGTGCTAGAGGGGGGTCTGGGACTGAAAACACAGATACGCAGTATTTT.

This clonotype was seen a handful of times. V usage is TRBV6-2 or TRBV6-3 and J usage is TRBJ2-4; D unresolved. Trimming took off 0 bases at V and 5 bases at J, with 17 bases between the two ends. The CDR3 has 17 residues. Germline CDR1 reads MNHEY; CDR2 reads SVGEGT. This CDR3 reads CASSYSTSEGPQNIQYF. In nucleotides, the CDR3 is TGTGCCAGCAGTTACTCGACATCGGAAGGGCCCCAAAACATTCAGTACTTC.

This clonotype was seen a handful of times. The J gene is TRBJ2-1, the V gene TRBV7-3; 10 positions agree with TRBD2. The J segment lost 1 base and the V segment lost 4 bases, leaving 4 bases of the junction unmatched. This CDR3 spans 16 amino acids. Germline V gene sequence: CDR1 SGHTA, CDR2 FQGTGA. The CDR3 region is CASSSSGGGSYNEQFF. The CDR3 DNA reads TGTGCCAGCAGCTCCAGCGGGGGGGGTTCCTACAATGAGCAGTTCTTC.

The chain recombines TRBV7-2 with TRBJ2-1; no reliable D call. Germline assignment: CDR1 SGHTA and CDR2 FQGNSA. CDR3 length equals 13 residues. Trimming cost V 4 bases and J 3 bases, with 7 bases left between them. CDR3 bases: TGTGCCAGCAGCTCGACTGTCTACAATGAGCAGTTCTTC. This gives the protein CASSSTVYNEQFF.

The chain joins TRBV28 to TRBJ1-2; D unclear. Germline lookup yields CDR1 MDHEN and CDR2 SYDVKM. The CDR3 has 12 amino acids. V dropped 5 bases and J dropped 3 bases, with 7 bases sitting between them. The CDR3 spells CASSLGDYGYTF. The CDR3 DNA reads as TGTGCCAGCAGTCTCGGGGACTATGGCTACACCTTC.

This clonotype was observed a few times. This rearrangement joins TRBV7-2 to TRBJ2-3; tentatively, D is TRBD2 (6 bases). This CDR3 comprises 14 residues. Germline values: CDR1 SGHTA, CDR2 FQGNSA. V was cut by 5 bases and J by 4 bases, with 13 bases left in between. CDR3 sequence: CASSHRDSSDTQYF. The CDR3 nucleotides are TGTGCCAGCAGCCACCGGGACTCCTCAGATACGCAGTATTTT.

V usage is TRBV6-5 and J usage is TRBJ2-1, with D perhaps TRBD1 or TRBD2 (5 bases each). The CDR3 is 15 residues long. The germline V gene has CDR1 MNHEY and CDR2 SVGAGI. V shed 5 bases and J shed 3 bases, with 14 bases lying between them. CDR3 residues: CASSPRGSNYNEQFF. The CDR3 DNA reads as TGTGCCAGCAGTCCCCGGGGCAGCAACTACAATGAGCAGTTCTTC.

The V gene is TRBV20-1, the J gene TRBJ2-1; TRBD2 aligns across 7 bases. CDR1 and CDR2 from the germline V gene are DFQATT and SNEGSKA (reference sequence). The length of the CDR3 is 15 residues. V shed 5 bases and J 10 bases; nucleotides not matched to a gene: 17. CDR3 DNA sequence: TGCAGTGCTCGTGGGGAGGGAGGCTCCCGAAAAGAGCAGTTCTTC. It codes for CSARGEGGSRKEQFF.

This chain joins TRBV7-2 and TRBJ2-7; 8 bases are a match to TRBD2. The CDR3 loop spans 14 amino acids. Looked up from germline, CDR1 is SGHTA and CDR2 is FQGNSA. Trimming took 5 bases from V and 3 from J; bases not matched to a gene: 6. CDR3 sequence: CASSAAGGYYEQYF. CDR3 nucleotide sequence: TGTGCCAGCAGCGCGGCGGGAGGATACTACGAGCAGTACTTC.

This clonotype appeared a few times. This chain uses TRBV7-2 with TRBJ2-7, with 9 nucleotides matching TRBD1. This CDR3 spans 13 amino acids. V was pared by 5 bases and J by 6 bases, with 5 bases of the junction left unmatched. CDR1 and CDR2 from the germline V gene are SGHTA and FQGNSA. CDR3 residues: CASSPGQGSEQYF. CDR3 bases: TGTGCCAGCAGCCCGGGACAGGGTTCCGAGCAGTACTTC.

The chain employs TRBV10-1 and TRBJ2-5, with D possibly TRBD1 on 6 matching bases. Germline V lookup: CDR1 WNHNN, CDR2 SYGVQD (reference sequence). The CDR3 consists of 13 residues. V was cut by 8 bases and J by 11 bases, with 21 bases left in between. CDR3 sequence reads: CASGGQGLDEQYF. The CDR3 DNA reads as TGCGCCAGCGGGGGCCAGGGGTTGGATGAGCAGTACTTC.

This clonotype was recorded only once. The rearrangement uses TRBV18 and TRBJ1-4; D gene unclear. CDR1 KGHSH and CDR2 LQKENI come from the germline V gene. The V gene lost 1 base and the J gene lost 0 bases, with 6 bases spanning the gap. CDR3 length equals 15 residues. The CDR3 loop is CASSPLRATNEKLFF. CDR3 DNA sequence: TGTGCCAGCTCACCACTGAGGGCAACTAATGAAAAACTGTTTTTT. Full variable domain (outside the CDR3, taken from reference TRBV18 and TRBJ1-4): NAGVMQNPRHLVRRRGQEARLRCSPMKGHSHVYWYRQLPEEGLKFMVYLQKENIIDESGMPKERFSAEFPKEGPSILRIQQVVRGDSAAYFCASSPLRATNEKLFFGSGTQLSVL.

DNA of the CDR3: TGTGCCAGCAGTTTAGGCAAAGGTATACAGCCCCAGCATTTT. Protein product: CASSLGKGIQPQHF. This chain uses TRBV12-3 or TRBV12-4 with TRBJ1-5; D remains ambiguous. The CDR3 runs to 14 residues. Trimming shortened V by 1 base and J by 7 bases, and 11 bases separated the two germline ends.

The sample holds many counts of this clonotype. This chain links TRBV12-3 or TRBV12-4 with TRBJ1-2; 7 bases are a match to TRBD1. The CDR3 sequence is 15 residues long. The V segment lost 5 bases and the J segment 3 bases; nucleotides outside the gene matches: 9. The chain's CDR3 is CASSPGQARDYGYTF. CDR3 DNA sequence: TGTGCCAGCAGTCCAGGACAGGCCCGTGACTATGGCTACACCTTC.

The chain carries TRBV29-1 and TRBJ2-1; 8 nucleotides agree with TRBD1. J was trimmed by 11 bases and V by 3 bases; bases with no gene match: 15. The germline gives CDR1 SQVTM, CDR2 ANQGSEA. The CDR3 extends over 15 amino acids. In DNA form, the CDR3 reads TGCAGCGTTGAGAAGGGGACAGGACTCGGGAATAAGCAGTTCTTC. Amino acids: CSVEKGTGLGNKQFF.

This chain joins TRBV5-4 and TRBJ2-1; D is ambiguous. This CDR3 region has 13 residues. V was cut by 2 bases and J by 6 bases, with 9 bases left in between. Germline V lookup: CDR1 SGHNT, CDR2 YYREEE (reference sequence). The CDR3 sequence: CASSLAIRNEQFF. DNA for the CDR3: TGTGCCAGCAGCTTAGCTATCCGCAATGAGCAGTTCTTC. The complete variable domain, with remaining parts taken from reference TRBV5-4 and TRBJ2-1, reads ETGVTQSPTHLIKTRGQQVTLRCSSQSGHNTVSWYQQALGQGPQFIFQYYREEENGRGNFPPRFSGLQFPNYSSELNVNALELDDSALYLCASSLAIRNEQFFGPGTRLTVL.

This chain connects TRBV28 to TRBJ1-2; 8 bases fit TRBD1. J lost 2 bases, V lost 1 base, and 6 bases had no gene match. CDR3 size: 16 residues. Germline loops: CDR1 MDHEN, CDR2 SYDVKM. CDR3 sequence reads: CASSLSGQGGNYGYTF. The CDR3 DNA reads as TGTGCCAGCAGTTTATCTGGACAGGGTGGGAACTATGGCTACACCTTC.

V usage is TRBV3-1 and J usage is TRBJ2-1; 12 positions agree with TRBD1. This CDR3 is 15 amino acids long. J was trimmed by 6 bases and V by 4 bases; bases with no gene match: 4. Germline V CDR1 and CDR2: LGHDT, YNNKEL (reference sequence). The CDR3 spells CASSPGTGGFNEQFF. The DNA for the CDR3 is TGTGCCAGCAGCCCCGGGACAGGGGGCTTCAATGAGCAGTTCTTC.

This clonotype was detected a few times. The genes are TRBV20-1 and TRBJ2-7, with 7 nucleotides matching TRBD1. Germline V lookup: CDR1 DFQATT, CDR2 SNEGSKA (reference sequence). CDR3 length: 16 amino acids. Trimming cost V 1 base and J 1 base; bases outside gene matches: 10. CDR3 in amino acids: CSARGGIGTASYEQYF. CDR3 bases: TGCAGTGCTAGAGGGGGGATCGGGACAGCTTCCTACGAGCAGTACTTC.

The chain links TRBV6-2 or TRBV6-3 to TRBJ1-5; the D gene is possibly TRBD1 (5 bases). V lost 2 bases and J lost 0, with 11 bases in between. This CDR3 contains 16 residues. CDR1 is MNHEY and CDR2 is SVGEGT in the germline V gene. Here the CDR3 reads CASSYEDNYSNQPQHF. CDR3 bases: TGTGCCAGCAGTTACGAGGACAATTATAGCAATCAGCCCCAGCATTTT.

This chain links TRBV29-1 with TRBJ1-1, with no clear D. V was cut by 8 bases and J by 3 bases, with 25 bases left in between. This CDR3 has 16 amino acids. From germline, CDR1 is SQVTM and CDR2 ANQGSEA. The CDR3 here is CSTAKGDAGRHTEAFF. Here the CDR3 DNA reads TGCAGCACCGCGAAGGGCGACGCCGGGAGGCACACTGAAGCTTTCTTT.

To note about this clonotype: A much larger clone lies one base from this, so it may be a read error. The chain recombines TRBV6-6 with TRBJ2-5, with TRBD1 matching 10 bases. The CDR3 loop spans 15 amino acids. The germline V gene has CDR1 MNHNY and CDR2 SVGAGI (reference sequence). The CDR3 spells CASRPGQGWEEAQYF. The CDR3 coding sequence is TGTGCCAGCAGACCGGGACAGGGGTGGGAAGAGGCCCAGTACTTC.

This clonotype was seen only a few times. V is TRBV19 and J is TRBJ2-3, with 8 bases matching TRBD2. V lost 10 bases and J lost 1; bases outside the gene matches: 7. Germline V gives CDR1 LNHDA, CDR2 SQIVND (reference sequence). The CDR3 is made up of 14 amino acids. CDR3 sequence: CATNRGGRTDTQYF. For the CDR3, the DNA is TGTGCCACAAACCGGGGGGGACGCACAGATACGCAGTATTTT.

In its sample, this clonotype was seen a few times. The V gene is TRBV2, the J gene TRBJ2-7, with D possibly being TRBD1 or TRBD2 (5 bases each). Germline CDR1 is SNHLY and CDR2 is FYNNEI. The CDR3 sequence is 14 residues long. The V end was cut by 6 bases, the J end by 7 bases, with 19 bases between. CDR3: CASSKRGRSFEQYF. Written as DNA, the CDR3 is TGTGCCAGCAGCAAACGGGGCAGGTCGTTTGAGCAGTACTTC. Complete variable domain (other parts from reference TRBV2 and TRBJ2-7): EPEVTQTPSHQVTQMGQEVILRCVPISNHLYFYWYRQILGQKVEFLVSFYNNEISEKSEIFDDQFSVERPDGSNFTLKIRSTKLEDSAMYFCASSKRGRSFEQYFGPGTRLTVT.

V gene TRBV6-2 or TRBV6-3 combines with J gene TRBJ2-3, with 14 positions matching TRBD2. This CDR3 has 18 amino acids. J gave up 3 bases and V 2 bases, and 7 bases lay outside the gene matches. The germline gives CDR1 MNHEY, CDR2 SVGEGT. The CDR3 spells CASSYATSGRAWTDTQYF. In DNA form, the CDR3 reads TGTGCCAGCAGTTACGCGACTAGCGGGAGGGCCTGGACAGATACGCAGTATTTT.

CDR3 in amino acids: CASSSLLTDTQYF. The CDR3 nucleotides are TGTGCCAGCAGCTCCCTCCTCACAGATACGCAGTATTTT. This chain joins TRBV7-2 and TRBJ2-3, with unresolved D. The germline gives CDR1 SGHTA, CDR2 FQGNSA. The CDR3 loop spans 13 amino acids. V lost 4 bases and J lost 2, with 7 bases in between. The whole variable domain, filled in from reference TRBV7-2 and TRBJ2-3, reads GAGVSQSPSNKVTEKGKDVELRCDPISGHTALYWYRQSLGQGLEFLIYFQGNSAPDKSGLPSDRFSAERTGGSVSTLTIQRTQQEDSAVYLCASSSLLTDTQYFGPGTRLTVL.